This TCR beta chain was recorded in a study of identical twins. TCRdb analysed the 5' RACE reads with MiXCR anew, one entry per CDR3 protein. This sample has around 290,000 distinct CDR3 sequences, with less than 9.5% found just once. V dropped 5 bases and J dropped 10 bases, with 18 bases sitting between them. The CDR3 spans 14 residues. Germline CDR1 and CDR2: SGHVS and FQNEAQ. These records were also assigned to another study, of yellow fever vaccine responses in identical twins.

The sample taken for sequencing was CD8+ T cells sorted from blood. The chain combines TRBV7-8 with TRBJ2-1; D may be TRBD2 (6 bases). The TCR originated in a young woman in good health. CDR3 bases: TGTGCCAGCAGCCCGCGGGACTCCGGGGGAGAGCAGTTCTTC. Translation gives CASSPRDSGGEQFF.